This is a list of T cell receptor beta chains from one sample in a study of spatial heterogeneity in lung cancer. Each CDR3 protein gets one entry after TCRdb re-called the 5' RACE reads with MiXCR. The sample records several hundred distinct CDR3 sequences, around 39% being singletons. Sequences were derived from lung tumor tissue, sampled at surgery. Receptors were obtained from a male donor with early-stage non-small cell lung cancer. CDR3s leave out the opening cysteine and the closing phenylalanine or tryptophan.

TRBV29-1	TRBJ2-1	SVEDSSYNEQF
TRBV27	TRBJ1-6	ASSGLRGGSSYNSPLH
TRBV20-1	TRBJ2-1	SARPPAQGNEQF
TRBV10-1	TRBJ2-5	ASRKLQAESYRQETQY
TRBV2	TRBJ2-7	ASSEARGQSFYEQY
TRBV6-9	TRBJ2-3	ATIWRGSPDTQY
TRBV5-1	TRBJ1-2	ASSLEDSVSGYT
TRBV6-5	TRBJ1-1	ASSYNRDRHEAF
TRBV19	TRBJ2-1	ASSGSGGPYNEQF
TRBV18	TRBJ1-4	ASSPLQGKALF
TRBV29-1	TRBJ1-1	SVDLGTMNTEAF
TRBV6-5	TRBJ2-1	ASSYAAGAEQF
TRBV19	TRBJ1-5	ASSIVRGVYSNQPQH
TRBV20-1	TRBJ1-2	SASGQGDNYGYT
TRBV6-1	TRBJ2-1	ASSGRIAGGGEQF
TRBV28	TRBJ2-2	ASHGAEMNTGELF
TRBV7-9	TRBJ2-7	ASSPKDRGLEQY
TRBV14	TRBJ2-5	ASSQALSSQETQY
TRBV12-3/TRBV12-4	TRBJ1-1	ASSPVTGGTEAF
TRBV12-3/TRBV12-4	TRBJ1-2	ASSLSDSLNYGYT
TRBV29-1	TRBJ1-5	SVGGTGGQPQH
TRBV3-1	TRBJ1-1	ASSQSQDTEAF
TRBV27	TRBJ2-7	ASSYSSYEQY
TRBV7-3	TRBJ2-5	ASSFTGEWGPQETQY
TRBV7-9	TRBJ2-2	ASSLGVGGNTGELF
TRBV20-1	TRBJ1-4	SAGKGPMREKLF
TRBV6-2/TRBV6-3	TRBJ2-2	ASSLQQGSVTGELF
TRBV24-1	TRBJ1-2	ATSEVGGEAGYT
TRBV7-3	TRBJ2-3	ASSPLVAGVGDTQY
TRBV21-1	TRBJ2-1	AYCCSYNEQF
TRBV18	TRBJ2-5	ASSRGTGETQY
TRBV4-3	TRBJ1-6	ASSQDPDRNSPLH
TRBV11-2	TRBJ1-1	ASSLDGRLNTEAF
TRBV28	TRBJ2-3	ASSFSGSTDTQY
TRBV29-1	TRBJ2-3	SVHGGVTDTQY
TRBV25-1	TRBJ2-2	ASSEVFGELFLF
TRBV28	TRBJ2-5	ASKREMGETQY
TRBV7-2	TRBJ1-2	ASTKDRGNYGYT
TRBV6-2/TRBV6-3	TRBJ1-5	ASSYDSGTNQPQH
TRBV6-2/TRBV6-3	TRBJ2-1	ASSLPGLAVLYNEQF
TRBV27	TRBJ2-7	ASSPGPRVPYEQY
TRBV4-1	TRBJ1-5	ASSHRTGMEPDQPQH
TRBV4-1	TRBJ1-1	ASSRRQGAAEAF
TRBV27	TRBJ2-3	ATSGGGSDTQY
TRBV11-2	TRBJ1-1	ASGAQGGTEAF
TRBV12-3/TRBV12-4	TRBJ1-2	ASSKTGTVHAYGYT
TRBV11-2	TRBJ2-1	ASSGGAHNEQF
TRBV29-1	TRBJ1-4	SVGASGTRGEKLF
TRBV12-3/TRBV12-4	TRBJ1-2	ASSYAGQYYGYT
TRBV29-1	TRBJ2-5	SVVEETSGTQETQY
TRBV28	TRBJ2-1	ASSYTTSGPSTEQF
TRBV18	TRBJ1-5	ASSPLDRSDSNQPQH
TRBV5-1	TRBJ2-3	ASSLATSGFTDTQY
TRBV20-1	TRBJ2-1	SAYANEQF